The entry below describes one T cell receptor (beta chain). The assay was immunoSEQ multiplex PCR, and TCRdb's table has in-frame clones only and misses some. The sample holds around 60,000 clones; roughly 96% are singletons and the top ten take roughly 2.4%. The sample belongs to a study of T cell changes during pregnancy in multiple sclerosis. Material: CD8+ T cells from peripheral blood mononuclear cells, obtained after pregnancy. The receptor was isolated from a female donor with multiple sclerosis, enrolled in a pregnancy study.

The CDR3 region is CASSLVGEYTDTQYF. The CDR3, as DNA: TGTGCCAGCAGCTTGGTCGGGGAGTACACAGATACGCAGTATTTT. The rearrangement links TRBV5-4 to TRBJ2-3; perhaps TRBD2 as D (5 bases). V lost 0 bases and J 2 bases, leaving 10 bases between the germline ends. The CDR3 contains 15 residues. Germline lookup yields CDR1 SGHNT and CDR2 YYREEE (reference sequence).